The source of this T cell receptor beta chain is a study of T-cell memory formation after mild COVID-19 (dated by TCRdb to 2020 to 2023). With respect to the entire study: TCR sequence clusters from the two donors were found to be largely donor specific. In two donors, T-cell clones that expanded and contracted after mild COVID-19 were followed by sequencing TCRalpha and TCRbeta repertoires longitudinally. Two young, previously healthy adult volunteers made up the cohort, one male and one female.

Ficoll-Paque density gradient centrifugation was used to isolate PBMCs. The sequencer was an Illumina NovaSeq 6000. cDNA libraries for TCRalpha and TCRbeta were prepared by 5'RACE using constant-segment primers, with sample barcodes and unique molecular identifiers added. Trizol reagent was used to extract RNA from every sample. Amplification of the libraries took two PCR steps, and the second step added a second sample barcode plus Illumina TruSeq adapters. Sequencing of the libraries was done on an Illumina NovaSeq, producing 2 x 150 bp paired-end reads. From the authors' description of their analysis: Reads were demultiplexed and collapsed into UMI-guided consensus sequences with migec v1.2.7. With mixcr v2.1.11, UMI consensuses were aligned to TRA and TRB V and J templates and assembled into clonotypes. Expanded or contracted clonotypes were those called significant by both edgeR and NoisET, with noise models trained on biological replicates. For edgeR calls, the thresholds were a false discovery rate-adjusted p below 0.01 and a log2 fold-change of 1. As an exploratory analysis of dynamics, max-normalized trajectories of the 1000 most abundant clonotypes were examined with PCA combined with hierarchical clustering. Separately sequenced CD4+ and CD8+ repertoires were used to assign a CD4 or CD8 phenotype to each responding clone. TCRdb applied fastp at Q25 and MiXCR to the public reads, then kept only in-frame beta chains. Merged by CDR3 protein, the rows form single entries marked with the most common genes and DNA. The V and J calls shown here were made by TCRdb, not taken from the authors' results. The sample yields some 190,000 distinct CDR3 sequences; about 16% were counted once. 2.4% of the sample is taken by the ten largest.

Summary of the overall study and its limitations: Some responding clones were detected in pre-infection memory, suggesting pre-existing cross-reactive memory T cells joined the SARS-CoV-2 response. SARS-CoV-2 specificity was not confirmed for the second-wave clones peaking on day 37. Contracting CD4+ clones turned up mainly in the CM and EM memory subsets, whereas EMRA was where CD8+ clones were enriched. Clones contracting from day 15 to 85 had balanced CD4/CD8 phenotypes, while a second wave expanding from day 15 to 37 was biased towards CD4+. The study covered only a couple of mild cases, and larger cohorts including severe cases with pre-infection samples were considered necessary.

This clonotype has more than one count but fewer than ten. Its cognate antigen has yet to be identified. No clone much larger than this one lies a single base away; base qualities are absent. There are 15 amino acids in the CDR3, from cysteine to phenylalanine inclusive. Left in the record is the CDR3 DNA by itself, 45 bases read in frame from the first base. The source is an adult woman who had mild COVID-19 (a few samples of this study predate the infection). The sample titles of this study are shuffled in the database, so cell type and time point are left out; the donor was told from shared clones. The material sequenced was PBMCs or a T cell subset sorted from them (not recorded which). The V gene is TRBV21-1 and the J gene is TRBJ2-7; the table's D gene call, TRBD1, was not cross checked with the DNA. TRBV21-1 is listed as a pseudogene. CDR3 reads: CASSNGGQSPYEQYF. The DNA is as follows: TGTGCCAGCAGCAACGGAGGACAGTCCCCCTACGAGCAGTACTTC.